Listed here are 3 T cell receptor beta chains from one sample, sequenced in a study of beta chain bispecific antibodies for T cell cancers. Expansion lasted 3 days, with either anti-CD3 antibody OKT3 or CD3/CD28 beads. TCRdb ran MiXCR on the 5' RACE reads and lists one entry per CDR3 protein. The data hold about 17,000 distinct CDR3 sequences, with 2% to 2.5% observed a single time. Findings and limits, study-wide: The leukemia cells, rather than normal T cells, gave most of the targeted TRBV signal.

Their target antigens are unknown. Sequencing used healthy donor T cells cultured with leukemia cells. The receptor set was obtained from a human donor in good health. Some clones in this sample may be carry-over from other donors' samples.

The table lists this clonotype with many counts. The chain joins TRBV7-6 to TRBJ2-7, with no clear D. V lost 0 bases and J lost 4, with 13 bases in between. Germline CDR1 is SGHVS and CDR2 is FNYEAQ. The CDR3 sequence is 15 residues long. The CDR3 loop is CASSLASSYAYEQYF. CDR3 bases: TGTGCCAGCAGCTTAGCTAGCAGCTACGCATACGAGCAGTACTTC.

This clonotype counts as medium-sized (0.01 to 0.1%). J is TRBJ2-5 and V is TRBV27; D call uncertain. There are 14 residues in the CDR3. Germline V lookup: CDR1 MNHEY, CDR2 SMNVEV (reference sequence). The germline V and J ends were trimmed by 5 bases and 7 bases, with 17 bases remaining between them. CDR3 in DNA: TGTGCCAGCAGTCCGAGGCCCCGGATGGGGACCCAGTACTTC. Its protein product is CASSPRPRMGTQYF.

This clonotype was observed at least ten times. This chain uses TRBV28 with TRBJ1-1; D is perhaps TRBD1 (6 bases). CDR3 size: 15 residues. Germline-derived CDR1 and CDR2 are MDHEN and SYDVKM. The V end lost 3 bases, the J end lost 0 bases, and 11 bases lay between the germline ends. CDR3: CASSLTDSLNTEAFF. As DNA, the CDR3 is TGTGCCAGCAGTTTGACGGACAGTTTGAACACTGAAGCTTTCTTT.